The 6 T cell receptor beta chains below come from one sample, sequenced in a study of blood T cells in healthy people across ages. Primed by a sample-barcoded 5' primer and a J-beta primer mix, a second PCR proceeded for about 6 to 11 cycles. TCRdb re-derived calls from the 5' RACE reads in MiXCR, one entry per CDR3 protein. The sample carries roughly 1,800,000 distinct CDR3 sequences, 49% recorded once. The source material was blood. These receptors all stem from a middle-aged woman in good health.

This clonotype was detected only a few times. The chain is built from TRBV7-2 and TRBJ2-7; 12 positions match TRBD2. This CDR3 is 15 amino acids long. V dropped 3 bases and J dropped 7; count of bases not matched to a gene: 7. The germline CDR1 and CDR2 sequences are SGHTA and FQGNSA. CDR3 nucleotides: TGTGCCAGCAGCTTGAGGACTAGCGGGGACGGAGAGCAGTACTTC. Protein sequence: CASSLRTSGDGEQYF.

The sample holds one count of this clonotype. The chain links TRBV20-1 to TRBJ1-5; weak D call: TRBD1 (6 bases). The V end lost 5 bases, the J end lost 3 bases, and 20 bases lay between the germline ends. The CDR3 is 16 amino acids. The germline V gene has CDR1 DFQATT and CDR2 SNEGSKA (reference sequence). The CDR3 DNA follows: TGCAGTGCTCCACAGTCAGGTCAGGGGAACAATCAGCCCCAGCATTTT. It yields the protein CSAPQSGQGNNQPQHF.

This rearrangement joins TRBV20-1 to TRBJ2-5; the D gene could be TRBD1 or TRBD2 (6 bases each). TRBJ2-7 matches the DNA end more closely, so the J call is doubtful. Germline CDR1 and CDR2: DFQATT and SNEGSKA (reference sequence). The CDR3 is 13 residues long. CDR3 sequence (DNA): TGCAGTGCTAGATTGGGGGGCCCCTACGAGCAGTACTTC. Its translation is CSARLGGPYEQYF.

V and J are TRBV21-1 and TRBJ1-1; the table's TRBD1 call for D was not verified on the DNA. TRBV21-1 is shown as a pseudogene. The CDR3 consists of 17 residues. In nucleotides, the CDR3 is TGTGCCAGCAGCGATAGAGACAGGGGGCATGAAAACACTGAAGCTTTCTTT. It translates to CASSDRDRGHENTEAFF.

This chain uses TRBV14 with TRBJ2-1, with D possibly TRBD2 on 7 matching bases. The germline CDR1 and CDR2 sequences are SGHDN and FVKESK. Trimming removed 1 base from V and 9 bases from J, with 16 bases in between. The CDR3 is made up of 15 amino acids. The CDR3 DNA sequence: TGTGCCAGCAGCCAAGGTCGGGGGGCTTTCACTGAGCAGTTCTTC. Its protein is CASSQGRGAFTEQFF. The complete variable domain, with remaining parts taken from reference TRBV14 and TRBJ2-1, reads EAGVTQFPSHSVIEKGQTVTLRCDPISGHDNLYWYRRVMGKEIKFLLHFVKESKQDESGMPNNRFLAERTGGTYSTLKVQPAELEDSGVYFCASSQGRGAFTEQFFGPGTRLTVL.

The V call is TRBV4-3, the J call TRBJ2-1, with 13 bases aligning to TRBD2. V shed 4 bases, J shed 0 bases, and the junction held 9 bases outside the gene matches. CDR1 and CDR2 (germline): LGHNA, YSLEER. The CDR3 loop spans 19 amino acids. The CDR3 sequence is CASSPATSGGLSSYNEQFF. The CDR3 coding sequence is TGCGCCAGCAGCCCCGCGACTAGCGGGGGGCTAAGCTCCTACAATGAGCAGTTCTTC.